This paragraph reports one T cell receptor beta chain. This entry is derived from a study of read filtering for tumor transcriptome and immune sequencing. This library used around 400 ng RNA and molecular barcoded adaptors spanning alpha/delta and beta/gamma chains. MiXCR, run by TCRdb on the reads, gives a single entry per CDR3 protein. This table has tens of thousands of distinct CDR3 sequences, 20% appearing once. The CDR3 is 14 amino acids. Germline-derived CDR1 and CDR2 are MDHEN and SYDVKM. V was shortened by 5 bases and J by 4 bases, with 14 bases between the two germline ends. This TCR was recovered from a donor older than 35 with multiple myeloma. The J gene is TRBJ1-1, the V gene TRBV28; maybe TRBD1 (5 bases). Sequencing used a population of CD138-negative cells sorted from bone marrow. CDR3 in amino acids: CASSPAGLITEAFF. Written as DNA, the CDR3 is TGTGCCAGCAGTCCGGCGGGACTGATCACTGAAGCTTTCTTT.